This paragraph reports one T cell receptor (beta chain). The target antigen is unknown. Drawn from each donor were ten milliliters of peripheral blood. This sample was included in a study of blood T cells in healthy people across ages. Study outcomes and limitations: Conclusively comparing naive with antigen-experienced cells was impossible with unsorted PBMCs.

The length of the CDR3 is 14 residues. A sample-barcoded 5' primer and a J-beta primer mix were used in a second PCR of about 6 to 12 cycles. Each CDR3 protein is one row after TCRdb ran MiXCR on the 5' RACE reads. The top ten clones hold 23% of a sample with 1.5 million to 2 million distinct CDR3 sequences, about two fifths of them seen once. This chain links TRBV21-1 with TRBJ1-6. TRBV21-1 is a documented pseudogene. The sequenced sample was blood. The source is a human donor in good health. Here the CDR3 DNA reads TGTGCCAGCAGCAAAGTTGTTTCCTCGGGACCCCTCCACTTT. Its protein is CASSKVVSSGPLHF.